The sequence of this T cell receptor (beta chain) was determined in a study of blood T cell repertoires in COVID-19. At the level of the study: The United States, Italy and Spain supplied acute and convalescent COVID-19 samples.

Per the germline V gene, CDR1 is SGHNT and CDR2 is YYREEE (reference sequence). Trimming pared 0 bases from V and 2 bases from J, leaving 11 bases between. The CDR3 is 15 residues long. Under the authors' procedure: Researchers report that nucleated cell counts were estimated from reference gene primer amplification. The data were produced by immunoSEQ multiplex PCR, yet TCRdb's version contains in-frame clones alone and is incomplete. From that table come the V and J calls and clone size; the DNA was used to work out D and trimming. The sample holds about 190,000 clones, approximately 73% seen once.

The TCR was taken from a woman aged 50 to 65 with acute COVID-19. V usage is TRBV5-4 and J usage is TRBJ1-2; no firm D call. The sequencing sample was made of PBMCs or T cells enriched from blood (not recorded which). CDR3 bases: TGTGCCAGCAGCTTGGGCCGTGAACTAAACTATGGCTACACCTTC. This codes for CASSLGRELNYGYTF. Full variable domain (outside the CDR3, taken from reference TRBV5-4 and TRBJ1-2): ETGVTQSPTHLIKTRGQQVTLRCSSQSGHNTVSWYQQALGQGPQFIFQYYREEENGRGNFPPRFSGLQFPNYSSELNVNALELDDSALYLCASSLGRELNYGYTFGSGTRLTVV.